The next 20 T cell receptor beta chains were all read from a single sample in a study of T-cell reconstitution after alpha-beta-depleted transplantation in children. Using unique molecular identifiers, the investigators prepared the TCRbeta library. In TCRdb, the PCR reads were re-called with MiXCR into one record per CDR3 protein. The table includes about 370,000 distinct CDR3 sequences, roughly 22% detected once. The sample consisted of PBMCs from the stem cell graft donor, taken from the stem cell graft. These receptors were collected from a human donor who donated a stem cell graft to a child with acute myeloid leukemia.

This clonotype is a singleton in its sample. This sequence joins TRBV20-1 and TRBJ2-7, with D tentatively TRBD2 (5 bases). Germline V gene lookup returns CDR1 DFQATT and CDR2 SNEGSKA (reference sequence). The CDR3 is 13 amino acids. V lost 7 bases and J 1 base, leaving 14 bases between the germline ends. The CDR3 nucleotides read TGCAGTGGCCAGGACGGACTGTCCTACGAGCAGTACTTC. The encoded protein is CSGQDGLSYEQYF.

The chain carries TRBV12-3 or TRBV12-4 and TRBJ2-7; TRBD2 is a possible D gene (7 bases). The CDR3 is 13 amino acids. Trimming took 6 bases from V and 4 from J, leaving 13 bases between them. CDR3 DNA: TGTGCCAGCAGGGTTGCGGGGGCTTACGAGCAGTACTTC. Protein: CASRVAGAYEQYF.

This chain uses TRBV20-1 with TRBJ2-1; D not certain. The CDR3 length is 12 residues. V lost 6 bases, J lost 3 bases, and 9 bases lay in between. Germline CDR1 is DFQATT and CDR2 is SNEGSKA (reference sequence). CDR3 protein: CSALHNYNEQFF. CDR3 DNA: TGCAGTGCCTTACATAACTACAATGAGCAGTTCTTC.

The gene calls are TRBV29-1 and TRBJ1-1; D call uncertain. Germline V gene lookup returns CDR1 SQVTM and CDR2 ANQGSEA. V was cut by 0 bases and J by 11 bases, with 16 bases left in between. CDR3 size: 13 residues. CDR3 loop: CSVEDNPGTGAFF. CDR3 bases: TGCAGCGTTGAAGATAATCCGGGAACGGGGGCTTTCTTT. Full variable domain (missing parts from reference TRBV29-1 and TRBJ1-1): SAVISQKPSRDICQRGTSLTIQCQVDSQVTMMFWYRQQPGQSLTLIATANQGSEATYESGFVIDKFPISRPNLTFSTLTVSNMSPEDSSIYLCSVEDNPGTGAFFGQGTRLTVV.

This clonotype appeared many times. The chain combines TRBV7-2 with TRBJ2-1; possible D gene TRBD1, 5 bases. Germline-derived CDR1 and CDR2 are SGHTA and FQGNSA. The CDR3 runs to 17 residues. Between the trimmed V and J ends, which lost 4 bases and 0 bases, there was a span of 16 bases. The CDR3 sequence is CASSYDRVDSSYNEQFF. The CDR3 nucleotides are TGTGCCAGCAGCTACGACAGAGTCGACAGCTCCTACAATGAGCAGTTCTTC.

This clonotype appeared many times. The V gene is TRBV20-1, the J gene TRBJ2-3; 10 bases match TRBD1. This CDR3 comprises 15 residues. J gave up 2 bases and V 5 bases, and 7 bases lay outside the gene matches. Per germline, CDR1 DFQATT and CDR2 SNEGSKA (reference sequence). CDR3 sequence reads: CSAPPGTGDTDTQYF. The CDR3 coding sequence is TGCAGTGCTCCACCCGGGACAGGGGACACAGATACGCAGTATTTT.

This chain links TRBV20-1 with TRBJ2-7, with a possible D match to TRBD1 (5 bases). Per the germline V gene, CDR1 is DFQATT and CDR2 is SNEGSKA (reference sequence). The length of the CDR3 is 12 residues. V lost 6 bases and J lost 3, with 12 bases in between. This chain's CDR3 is CSAGQSHYEQYF. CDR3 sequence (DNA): TGCAGTGCGGGGCAGAGCCACTACGAGCAGTACTTC.

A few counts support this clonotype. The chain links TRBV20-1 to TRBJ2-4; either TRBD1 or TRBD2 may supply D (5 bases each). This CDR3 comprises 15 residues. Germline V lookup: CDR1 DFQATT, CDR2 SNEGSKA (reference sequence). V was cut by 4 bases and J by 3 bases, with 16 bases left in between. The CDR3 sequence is CSAISRGQVKNIQYF. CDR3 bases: TGCAGTGCTATATCGAGGGGTCAGGTCAAAAACATTCAGTACTTC.

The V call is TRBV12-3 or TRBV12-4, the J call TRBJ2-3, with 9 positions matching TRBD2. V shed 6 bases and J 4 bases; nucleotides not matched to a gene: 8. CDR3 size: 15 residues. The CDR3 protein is CASRPGAGGPDTQYF. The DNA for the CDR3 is TGTGCCAGCAGGCCAGGAGCGGGAGGTCCAGATACGCAGTATTTT.

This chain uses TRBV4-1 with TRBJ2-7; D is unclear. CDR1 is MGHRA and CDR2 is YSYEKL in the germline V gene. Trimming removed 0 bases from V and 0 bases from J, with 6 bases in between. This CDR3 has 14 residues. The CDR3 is CASSQDPSSYEQYF. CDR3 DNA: TGCGCCAGCAGCCAAGATCCGAGCTCCTACGAGCAGTACTTC.

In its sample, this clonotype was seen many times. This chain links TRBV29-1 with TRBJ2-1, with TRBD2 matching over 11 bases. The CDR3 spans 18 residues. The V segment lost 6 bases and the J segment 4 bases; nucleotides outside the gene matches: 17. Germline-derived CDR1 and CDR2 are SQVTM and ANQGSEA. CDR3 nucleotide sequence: TGCAGCGTCAAAAAGGCTAGCGGGAGGAACGAACTATACAATGAGCAGTTCTTC. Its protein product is CSVKKASGRNELYNEQFF.

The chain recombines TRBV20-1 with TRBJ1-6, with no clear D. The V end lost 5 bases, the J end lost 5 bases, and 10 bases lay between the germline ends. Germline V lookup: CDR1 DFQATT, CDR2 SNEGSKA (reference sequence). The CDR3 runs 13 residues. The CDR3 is CSAYGPDNSPLHF. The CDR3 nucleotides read TGCAGTGCTTACGGACCCGATAATTCACCCCTCCACTTT.

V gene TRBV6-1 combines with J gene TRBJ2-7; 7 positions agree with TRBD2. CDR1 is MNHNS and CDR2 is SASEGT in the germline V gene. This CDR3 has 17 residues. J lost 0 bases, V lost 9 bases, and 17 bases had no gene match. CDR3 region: CASLNHSIAGFSYEQYF. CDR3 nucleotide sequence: TGTGCCAGTTTGAACCACTCCATAGCGGGCTTCTCCTACGAGCAGTACTTC.

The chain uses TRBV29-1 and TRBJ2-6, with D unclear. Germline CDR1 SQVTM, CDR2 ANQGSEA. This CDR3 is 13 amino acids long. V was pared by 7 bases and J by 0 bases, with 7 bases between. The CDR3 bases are TGCAGCGCAGGCTCCTCTGGGGCCAACGTCCTGACTTTC. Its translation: CSAGSSGANVLTF. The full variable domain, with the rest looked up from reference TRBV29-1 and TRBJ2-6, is SAVISQKPSRDICQRGTSLTIQCQVDSQVTMMFWYRQQPGQSLTLIATANQGSEATYESGFVIDKFPISRPNLTFSTLTVSNMSPEDSSIYLCSAGSSGANVLTFGAGSRLTVL.

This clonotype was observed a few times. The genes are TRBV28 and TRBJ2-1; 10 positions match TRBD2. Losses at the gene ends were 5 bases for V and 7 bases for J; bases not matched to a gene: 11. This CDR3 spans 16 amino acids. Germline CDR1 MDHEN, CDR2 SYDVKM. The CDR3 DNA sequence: TGTGCCAGCAGTACGGCCCTAGCGGGAGCTTTTAATGAGCAGTTCTTC. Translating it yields CASSTALAGAFNEQFF.

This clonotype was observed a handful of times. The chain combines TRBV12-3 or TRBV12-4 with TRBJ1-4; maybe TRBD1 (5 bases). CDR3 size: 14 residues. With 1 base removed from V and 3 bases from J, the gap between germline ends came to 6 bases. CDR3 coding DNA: TGTGCCAGCAGTTTAGGGGACGCTAATGAAAAACTGTTTTTT. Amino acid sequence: CASSLGDANEKLFF.

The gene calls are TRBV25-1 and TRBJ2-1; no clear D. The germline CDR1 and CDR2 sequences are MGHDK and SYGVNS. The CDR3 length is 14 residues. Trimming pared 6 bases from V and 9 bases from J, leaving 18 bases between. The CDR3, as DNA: TGTGCCAGCAGCGGTGGGTCCCCATTGCGTGAGCAGTTCTTC. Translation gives CASSGGSPLREQFF. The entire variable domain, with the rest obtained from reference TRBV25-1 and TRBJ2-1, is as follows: EADIYQTPRYLVIGTGKKITLECSQTMGHDKMYWYQQDPGMELHLIHYSYGVNSTEKGDLSSESTVSRIRTEHFPLTLESARPSHTSQYLCASSGGSPLREQFFGPGTRLTVL.

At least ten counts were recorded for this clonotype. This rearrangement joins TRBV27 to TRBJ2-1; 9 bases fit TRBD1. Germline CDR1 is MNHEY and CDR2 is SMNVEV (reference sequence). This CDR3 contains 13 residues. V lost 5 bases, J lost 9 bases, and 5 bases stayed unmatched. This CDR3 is CASSPGQGSEQFF. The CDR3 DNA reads TGTGCCAGCAGTCCCGGACAGGGGAGTGAGCAGTTCTTC.

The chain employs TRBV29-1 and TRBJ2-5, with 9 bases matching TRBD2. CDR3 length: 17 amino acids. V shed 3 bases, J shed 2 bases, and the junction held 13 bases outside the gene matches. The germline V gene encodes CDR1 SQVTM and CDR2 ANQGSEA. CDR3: CSVDVGGRARIQETQYF. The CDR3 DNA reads TGCAGCGTTGACGTTGGCGGGAGGGCCCGAATTCAAGAGACCCAGTACTTC.

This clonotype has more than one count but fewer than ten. The CDR3 DNA is TGTGCCACCTCTCCGGGGTCCAATCAGCCCCAGCATTTT. This encodes CATSPGSNQPQHF. The chain joins TRBV6-6 to TRBJ1-5; D unclear. The germline V gene has CDR1 MNHNY and CDR2 SVGAGI (reference sequence). The CDR3 covers 13 residues. Deletions cut 10 bases from V and 3 bases from J, with 13 bases between.